The entry that follows covers one TCR beta chain sequence. What antigen it recognizes has not been identified. No qualities accompany the bases; no much larger clone lies one base away. According to the study, the label for this sample's treatment or condition signals: live attenuated yellow fever vaccine strain. A standard Ficoll-Paque protocol was used to isolate PBMCs from peripheral blood. Dynabeads CD4 and CD8 positive selection kits were used to isolate CD4 and CD8 T-cell fractions. TriZol was used to extract RNA from bulk PBMCs, CD4 and CD8 fractions, and dextramer-positive and dextramer-negative fractions. The instrument was an Illumina NovaSeq 6000. TCR cDNA was made using 5'RACE template switching, a step that added a universal primer site and unique molecular identifiers. Priming for cDNA synthesis came from both the TCR alpha and TCR beta constant segments. Library amplification involved two PCR steps, and the second step added sample barcodes and sequencing adapters. Sequencing of the libraries was done on either Illumina HiSeq 2500 (2x100 bp) or NovaSeq (2x150 bp). In the paper's pipeline: MIGEC was used to demultiplex reads and collapse the reads into UMI consensus sequences, and MiXCR was used for V(D)J alignment. Using edgeR on replicate PBMC samples, clonotypes were called vaccine-responding if FDR was below 0.01 and the log2 fold change was above 5 up to day 15. Bulk clonotypes were assigned CD4 or CD8 identity according to which sequenced CD4 or CD8 repertoire held them at higher abundance. Clones were called with MiXCR by TCRdb after fastp trimmed the public reads at Q25, and only in-frame beta chains were retained. CDR3 protein duplicates are merged, each entry listing the most common genes and DNA. TCRdb's processing, not the authors', yielded these V and J calls. The sample records some 300,000 distinct CDR3 sequences, under 9% of which are singletons. Around 3.4% of the sample lies in the top ten.

The source of the sample is a study of T cells after yellow fever vaccination (dated by TCRdb to between 2018 and 2020). As for the study more broadly: Libraries from fractions with low cell numbers were prepared with the SMART-Seq v4 Ultra Low Input RNA kit. To track T-cell clones before and after primary and booster YFV17D yellow fever vaccination, bulk TCR alpha and beta repertoires were sequenced longitudinally. The cohort comprised two healthy male donors, one aged 18 to 29 and one aged 30 to 39 years. Blood samples were taken at several timepoints before and after primary and secondary immunization, and bulk PBMC replicates and cell subsets were isolated. Results the study describes overall, beyond this receptor: After the booster, most clones that had expanded after primary vaccination were detected again (roughly 95% of CD4 and roughly nine tenths of CD8), suggesting broad maintenance of memory. A small fraction of clonotypes showed up in both the CD4 and CD8 compartments, probably as a result of convergent recombination. The secondary T-cell response was weaker than the primary response but faster, peaking on day 5 instead of day 15. Computational filtering was required because FACS-sorted repertoires could contain abundant contaminating clonotypes from the bulk population. The study included only a couple of donors, which limits how far the findings can be generalized.

This clonotype was sampled from a man in his late teens or twenties who received the YFV17D yellow fever vaccine. The input for sequencing was CD4+ T cells sorted from PBMCs, taken 5 days after the yellow fever booster vaccination.

The CDR3 in this case is CASSQELAGGIADTQYF. In nucleotides, the sequence is TGCGCCAGCAGCCAAGAGCTAGCGGGGGGAATCGCAGATACGCAGTATTTT. This chain joins TRBV4-3 to TRBJ2-3; 11 central nucleotides agree with TRBD2. V has 0 bases trimmed and J has 4 bases trimmed; junction bases matching no gene number 6. The CDR3 runs 17 amino acids, cysteine and phenylalanine included. Of all the DNA, just the CDR3 is kept, 51 bases in frame from base 1. From a lookup of the germline V gene, CDR1 and CDR2 are LGHNA and YSLEER.